This T cell receptor beta chain was obtained from a study of metastatic and nonmetastatic thyroid tumors. There are many counts of this clone. Germline CDR1 and CDR2: MGHRA and YSYEKL. The V gene end was trimmed by 0 bases and the J gene end by 1 base; junction bases not matched to a gene: 5. The CDR3 is 16 amino acids. TCRdb ran MiXCR on the PCR reads. The sample holds tens of thousands of clones, roughly 4.2% seen once. Patients underwent thyroid surgery, and none had received any treatment before it. The receptor was derived from a female donor with papillary thyroid cancer or a benign thyroid nodule (not recorded which). Some clones in this sample may be carry-over from other donors' samples. The sample comprised blood. V gene TRBV4-1 combines with J gene TRBJ2-7; TRBD2 matches at 8 bases. CDR3 loop: CASSQEITSGSYEQYF. CDR3 DNA: TGCGCCAGCAGCCAAGAAATCACTAGCGGATCCTACGAGCAGTACTTC.